The 27 T cell receptor beta chains below were found in one sample sequenced in a study of Tregs in tolerant kidney transplant recipients. Method: immunoSEQ multiplex PCR; TCRdb's copy keeps in-frame clones and lacks some. This table lists about 48,000 clones. The sequencing used CD4+ T cells from blood, collected before the transplant. These receptors were taken from a human donor who received a combined kidney and bone marrow transplant.

Comment on this clone: Sequencing ends 3 residues short of the CDR3 end; the germline J gene provides the rest. The genes are TRBV2 and TRBJ2-4; no reliable D call. CDR1 is SNHLY and CDR2 is FYNNEI in the germline V gene. This CDR3 contains 14 residues. The germline V and J ends were trimmed by 3 bases and 5 bases, with 11 bases remaining between them. The sequenced part of the CDR3 DNA is TGTGCCAGCAGTGATATTAGGGCCCAAAACATT. Translating gives CASSDIRAQNI. The full CDR3 protein reads CASSDIRAQNIQYF.

A note on this clone: The read halts 3 residues ahead of the CDR3 end, with the missing end drawn from the germline J gene. The V gene is TRBV7-2, the J gene TRBJ2-1; D is unresolved. Trimming removed 1 base from V and 9 bases from J, with 4 bases in between. The CDR3 runs to 11 residues. CDR1 is SGHTA, CDR2 FQGNSA, per germline. This CDR3 reads CASSLVGEQFF. The DNA read from the CDR3 is TGTGCCAGCAGCTTAGTCGGTGAG. Full variable domain (missing parts from reference TRBV7-2 and TRBJ2-1): GAGVSQSPSNKVTEKGKDVELRCDPISGHTALYWYRQSLGQGLEFLIYFQGNSAPDKSGLPSDRFSAERTGGSVSTLTIQRTQQEDSAVYLCASSLVGEQFFGPGTRLTVL.

Details on this clone: The sequenced fragment ends 3 residues before the CDR3 boundary, so the rest is inferred from the germline J gene. The chain links TRBV30 to TRBJ2-7; 11 positions match TRBD2. V trimming: 0 bases; J trimming: 4 bases; junction bases outside the gene matches: 11. In germline, CDR1 is GTSNPN, CDR2 SVGIG (reference sequence). This CDR3 has 17 amino acids. CDR3 DNA (partial): TGTGCCTGGAGTGTACCCCCCCCTAGCGGGAGGAGGTACGAG. Its translation is CAWSVPPPSGRRYE. The entire CDR3 protein reads CAWSVPPPSGRRYEQYF.

Worth noting for this clone: The read comes to an end 3 residues before the CDR3 does, leaving the germline J gene to fill in the end. The rearrangement joins TRBV20-1 to TRBJ2-7, with 10 bases aligning to TRBD2. V trimming: 4 bases; J trimming: 3 bases; junction bases outside the gene matches: 6. Per germline, CDR1 DFQATT and CDR2 SNEGSKA (reference sequence). The CDR3 runs to 14 residues. CDR3 bases read: TGCAGTGCTATTAGCGGGGGGACAAACTACGAG. Protein sequence: CSAISGGTNYE. The CDR3 reads in full as CSAISGGTNYEQYF.

Turning to this clone: The sequenced fragment ends 3 residues before the CDR3 boundary, so the rest is inferred from the germline J gene. V and J are TRBV7-3 and TRBJ1-2; 7 bases align to TRBD1. V was clipped by 5 bases and J by 4 bases; unmatched bases: 13. Germline V gene data show CDR1 as SGHTA and CDR2 as FQGTGA. CDR3 length equals 16 residues. The CDR3 bases that were read are TGTGCCAGCAGCCCTGGGGGCGATACAGGGGCCTATGGC. Translating gives CASSPGGDTGAYG. The complete CDR3 sequence is CASSPGGDTGAYGYTF.

Comment on this clone: Read sequence stops 3 residues before the CDR3 end, and the germline J gene provides the missing end. The chain uses TRBV5-1 and TRBJ2-1; 9 positions match TRBD1. The CDR3 has 16 residues. V was pared by 4 bases and J by 5 bases, with 10 bases of the junction left unmatched. Germline V gene sequence: CDR1 SGHRS, CDR2 YFSETQ. CDR3 loop: CASSPTGTGHNNEQFF. CDR3 bases read: TGCGCCAGCAGCCCGACCGGGACAGGGCATAACAATGAG.

As regards this clone: The CDR3 extends 3 residues past the end of the read, so its final part is completed from the germline J gene. This chain joins TRBV5-1 and TRBJ2-5; D not certain. V gave up 1 base and J gave up 5 bases, with 6 bases separating them. The CDR3 consists of 12 residues. Germline-derived CDR1 and CDR2 are SGHRS and YFSETQ. Incomplete CDR3 DNA: TGCGCCAGCAGCTTGTTGTCTGAGACC. This translates into CASSLLSET. The CDR3, in full, reads CASSLLSETQYF.

Details on this clone: The missing CDR3 end, 3 residues past where the read stops, is filled in from the germline J gene. This chain uses TRBV5-1 with TRBJ2-7, with 10 bases matching TRBD2. Germline V gives CDR1 SGHRS, CDR2 YFSETQ. This CDR3 has 15 amino acids. V was clipped by 5 bases and J by 4 bases; unmatched bases: 9. CDR3 bases read: TGCGCCAGCAGGGTAGGGTCTAGCGGGAGTTACGAG. This codes for CASRVGSSGSYE. The whole CDR3 sequence reads CASRVGSSGSYEQYF.

A word on this clone: Read coverage stops 3 residues before the CDR3 terminus; the germline J gene supplies the remainder. The rearrangement joins TRBV10-1 to TRBJ2-1, with 11 positions matching TRBD2. The V gene's germline CDR1 is WNHNN and CDR2 SYGVQD (reference sequence). V was pared by 3 bases and J by 6 bases, with 4 bases of the junction left unmatched. The length of the CDR3 is 15 residues. CDR3 residues: CASSDSGRGFNEQFF. The covered CDR3 bases are TGCGCCAGCAGTGATAGCGGGAGGGGTTTCAATGAG.

A word on this clone: The CDR3 extends 3 residues past the end of the read, so its final part is completed from the germline J gene. This chain joins TRBV7-6 and TRBJ2-7; 8 positions agree with TRBD2. Per the germline V gene, CDR1 is SGHVS and CDR2 is FNYEAQ. J gave up 4 bases and V 4 bases, and 6 bases lay outside the gene matches. The CDR3 contains 14 residues. This CDR3 is CASSSQTSEYEQYF. The sequenced CDR3 bases are TGTGCCAGCAGCTCCCAGACTAGCGAATACGAG.

Concerning this clone itself: The read halts 3 residues ahead of the CDR3 end, with the missing end drawn from the germline J gene. V gene TRBV19 combines with J gene TRBJ2-5, with 13 bases matching TRBD2. Trimming cost V 4 bases and J 4 bases; bases outside gene matches: 12. Germline V gives CDR1 LNHDA, CDR2 SQIVND (reference sequence). The CDR3 consists of 18 residues. CDR3 in amino acids: CASSRGLAGRRGGETQYF. The sequenced CDR3 bases are TGTGCCAGTAGTAGGGGACTAGCGGGACGCCGGGGAGGAGAGACC.

About this clone: From the germline J gene comes the end of the CDR3, since the read stops 3 residues before it. The V gene is TRBV2, the J gene TRBJ2-1; D is ambiguous. The germline gives CDR1 SNHLY, CDR2 FYNNEI. The V gene lost 7 bases and the J gene lost 0 bases, with 10 bases spanning the gap. The length of the CDR3 is 14 residues. The part of the CDR3 DNA that was read is TGTGCCAGCATTCCACTGAGCTCCTACAATGAG. Its translation is CASIPLSSYNE. The full CDR3 protein reads CASIPLSSYNEQFF.

Comment on this clone: The read halts 3 residues ahead of the CDR3 end, with the missing end drawn from the germline J gene. The V and J genes are TRBV19 and TRBJ1-5; no definite D call. This CDR3 has 16 residues. Germline loops: CDR1 LNHDA, CDR2 SQIVND (reference sequence). V was shortened by 6 bases and J by 0 bases, with 15 bases between the two germline ends. CDR3 DNA, as far as it was read: TGTGCCAGTAGATACATGGACTTGGATAGCAATCAGCCC. Encoded protein: CASRYMDLDSNQP. The entire CDR3 reads CASRYMDLDSNQPQHF.

CDR3 protein: CASSLPAGAAGEQFF. The CDR3 DNA, read in part, is TGTGCCAGCAGCTTACCAGCGGGAGCGGCAGGTGAG. This chain uses TRBV5-4 with TRBJ2-1; 8 nucleotides agree with TRBD2. The read halts 3 residues ahead of the CDR3 end, with the missing end drawn from the germline J gene. The CDR3 sequence is 15 residues long. The V segment lost 2 bases and the J segment 9 bases; nucleotides outside the gene matches: 10. Per germline, CDR1 SGHNT and CDR2 YYREEE (reference sequence). Based on the CDR3 plus reference TRBV5-4 and TRBJ2-1, the full variable domain is ETGVTQSPTHLIKTRGQQVTLRCSSQSGHNTVSWYQQALGQGPQFIFQYYREEENGRGNFPPRFSGLQFPNYSSELNVNALELDDSALYLCASSLPAGAAGEQFFGPGTRLTVL.

With regard to this clone: The read gets to within 3 residues of the CDR3 end, and the germline J gene fills in the rest. The V gene is TRBV19, the J gene TRBJ2-1; 11 bases agree with TRBD2. V shed 10 bases, J shed 4 bases, and the junction held 15 bases outside the gene matches. The germline V gene encodes CDR1 LNHDA and CDR2 SQIVND (reference sequence). The CDR3 length is 17 residues. CDR3 sequence reads: CATKVPSGRSGYNEQFF. CDR3 DNA, as far as it was read: TGTGCCACGAAGGTCCCTAGCGGGAGGTCGGGGTACAATGAG.

About this clone itself: Read sequence stops 3 residues before the CDR3 end, and the germline J gene provides the missing end. The chain combines TRBV29-1 with TRBJ2-3, with TRBD2 as a possible D gene (6 bases). Germline V lookup: CDR1 SQVTM, CDR2 ANQGSEA. The CDR3 has 13 amino acids. V lost 7 bases to trimming and J lost 0 bases, with 11 bases between them. The DNA read from the CDR3 is TGCAGCGGGCTAGCGTCTAGCACAGATACG. Its translation is CSGLASSTDT. The CDR3 in its entirety is CSGLASSTDTQYF.

On this clone itself: The read stops 3 residues short of the end of the CDR3; the missing end is completed from the germline J gene. This chain links TRBV20-1 with TRBJ2-1; 8 bases fit TRBD2. Germline V lookup: CDR1 DFQATT, CDR2 SNEGSKA (reference sequence). With 0 bases clipped from V and 8 bases from J, the junction kept 12 bases outside the gene matches. This CDR3 has 16 amino acids. Partial CDR3 DNA: TGCAGTGCTAGAGATCAAAGCGGGAGCCCTACCGATGAG. This gives the protein CSARDQSGSPTDE. The entire CDR3 is CSARDQSGSPTDEQFF.

Concerning this clone: The read ends 3 residues early relative to the CDR3; the germline J gene fills the gap. This sequence joins TRBV29-1 and TRBJ2-2; D is undetermined. The germline CDR1 and CDR2 sequences are SQVTM and ANQGSEA. Deletions cut 5 bases from V and 0 bases from J, with 13 bases between. The CDR3 is 15 amino acids. Here the CDR3 reads CSVYSGGSNTGELFF. The sequenced part of the CDR3 DNA is TGCAGCGTTTACTCTGGCGGATCGAACACCGGGGAG.

A remark on this clone: Sequencing ends 3 residues short of the CDR3 end; the germline J gene provides the rest. This chain joins TRBV7-9 and TRBJ1-1, with 7 bases identical to TRBD1. CDR1 and CDR2 from the germline V gene are SEHNR and FQNEAQ (reference sequence). J was trimmed by 4 bases and V by 3 bases; bases with no gene match: 8. The CDR3 extends over 15 amino acids. CDR3 sequence: CASSFSGGYSTEAFF. The CDR3 DNA, read in part, is TGTGCCAGCAGCTTCTCAGGGGGGTATAGCACTGAA.

Turning to this clone: Coverage ceases 3 residues before the CDR3 finishes, and the germline J gene fills in the end. The chain joins TRBV7-8 to TRBJ1-4, with D uncertain. Germline CDR1 SGHVS, CDR2 FQNEAQ. V lost 4 bases, J lost 2 bases, and 14 bases lay in between. This CDR3 comprises 16 residues. CDR3 DNA (partial): TGTGCCAGCAGCTCGACCTCCGGACTGACTAATGAAAAA. Amino acid sequence: CASSSTSGLTNEK. The CDR3 in full is CASSSTSGLTNEKLFF.

About this clone: The read comes to an end 3 residues before the CDR3 does, leaving the germline J gene to fill in the end. The genes are TRBV5-1 and TRBJ1-4, with D maybe TRBD1 (6 bases). CDR1 and CDR2 from the germline V gene are SGHRS and YFSETQ. The CDR3 is made up of 16 amino acids. Between the trimmed V and J ends, which lost 2 bases and 0 bases, there was a span of 11 bases. The DNA read from the CDR3 is TGCGCCAGCAGCTTAACAGGGACCGCAACTAATGAAAAA. Its protein is CASSLTGTATNEK. The entire CDR3 protein reads CASSLTGTATNEKLFF. The whole variable domain, filled in from reference TRBV5-1 and TRBJ1-4, reads KAGVTQTPRYLIKTRGQQVTLSCSPISGHRSVSWYQQTPGQGLQFLFEYFSETQRNKGNFPGRFSGRQFSNSRSEMNVSTLELGDSALYLCASSLTGTATNEKLFFGSGTQLSVL.

Concerning this clone: The observed sequence ends 3 residues before the CDR3 terminus, with the missing tail filled in from the germline J gene. The genes are TRBV16 and TRBJ1-5; weak D call: TRBD1 (5 bases). Looked up from germline, CDR1 is KGHSY and CDR2 is FQNENV. V was pared by 4 bases and J by 4 bases, with 11 bases between. The CDR3 runs to 14 residues. CDR3 bases read: TGTGCCAGCAGCCCCCGACAGCCAAATCAGCCC. Translating it yields CASSPRQPNQP. The full CDR3 is CASSPRQPNQPQHF.

As regards this clone: The read terminates 3 residues before the CDR3 end, so the remaining end is supplied by the germline J gene. The rearrangement links TRBV18 to TRBJ1-3, with D maybe TRBD1 (6 bases). Trimming took 1 base from V and 0 from J, leaving 10 bases between them. Germline assignment: CDR1 KGHSH and CDR2 LQKENI. The CDR3 is made up of 16 amino acids. The part of the CDR3 DNA that was read is TGTGCCAGCTCACCACGTACGGACAGCTCTGGAAACACC. It yields the protein CASSPRTDSSGNT. The whole CDR3 protein is CASSPRTDSSGNTIYF. Complete variable domain (other parts from reference TRBV18 and TRBJ1-3): NAGVMQNPRHLVRRRGQEARLRCSPMKGHSHVYWYRQLPEEGLKFMVYLQKENIIDESGMPKERFSAEFPKEGPSILRIQQVVRGDSAAYFCASSPRTDSSGNTIYFGEGSWLTVV.

For this clone: The CDR3 is cut off 3 residues early in the read; its end comes from the germline J gene. This chain connects TRBV30 to TRBJ2-1; D is perhaps TRBD2 (6 bases). Germline V gene sequence: CDR1 GTSNPN, CDR2 SVGIG (reference sequence). V lost 2 bases, J lost 8 bases, and 22 bases lay in between. The CDR3 runs 16 residues. CDR3 DNA, as far as it was read: TGTGCCTGGAGTACGACTAGATGGGGGAGCTGGGATGAG. Amino acid sequence: CAWSTTRWGSWDE. The whole CDR3 sequence is CAWSTTRWGSWDEQFF.

With respect to this clone: With the read ending 3 residues before the CDR3 end, the germline J gene is used to fill in that end. V is TRBV7-9 and J is TRBJ2-1; D ambiguous. Between the trimmed V and J ends, which lost 5 bases and 0 bases, there was a span of 5 bases. Germline V gene sequence: CDR1 SEHNR, CDR2 FQNEAQ (reference sequence). CDR3 length equals 13 residues. The CDR3 spells CASSADSYNEQFF. CDR3 bases read: TGTGCCAGCAGCGCAGACTCCTACAATGAG.

The sequenced CDR3 bases are TGCAGGGCCCTCGGACTAACATACAGCTCCTACAATGAG. Its protein product is CRALGLTYSSYNE. The CDR3 in full is CRALGLTYSSYNEQFF. The chain joins TRBV20-1 to TRBJ2-1; tentative D call: TRBD2 (6 bases). The read ends 3 residues before the CDR3 terminus; that terminus is restored from the germline J gene. The CDR3 totals 16 residues. From germline, CDR1 is DFQATT and CDR2 SNEGSKA (reference sequence).

Of note for this clone: The CDR3 end falls 3 residues outside the read, so it is completed with the germline J gene. The chain uses TRBV7-2 and TRBJ1-1; D remains unclear. The V end lost 5 bases, the J end lost 0 bases, and 10 bases lay between the germline ends. Germline lookup yields CDR1 SGHTA and CDR2 FQGNSA. This CDR3 contains 14 residues. The CDR3 reads CASSPEPVNTEAFF. Incomplete CDR3 DNA: TGTGCCAGCAGCCCAGAACCAGTGAACACTGAA.